This TCR beta chain was sequenced during a study of blood T cell repertoires in COVID-19. Background on the study: Spain, Italy and the United States supplied samples that represented acute and convalescent COVID-19. T cells, B-cell-depleted T cells, or PBMCs provided the cDNA or gDNA that served as material.

Trimming took off 3 bases at V and 8 bases at J, with 10 bases between the two ends. CDR3 length equals 12 residues. This clone was recorded a few times. Per the authors' pipeline: Researchers report that nucleated cell counts were estimated from reference gene primer amplification. Measured with immunoSEQ multiplex PCR; TCRdb has only the in-frame clones, and not every one. The D gene and trimming were derived from the DNA, and the V and J assignments and clone size from that table. The sample lists about 140,000 clones, approximately 91% seen once, with approximately 2% in the top ten. This TCR was sampled from a man aged 70 or older with acute or convalescent COVID-19. V and J are TRBV12-3 or TRBV12-4 and TRBJ1-2; no firm D call. The specimen sequenced was peripheral blood. The DNA of the CDR3 is TGTGCCAGCAGTTTTGAACGGAGAGGCTACACCTTC. Encoded protein: CASSFERRGYTF.